The rows below give T cell receptor beta chains drawn from one sample of a study of cytomegalovirus exposure and HLA in healthy donors. Using immunoSEQ multiplex PCR, the repertoire was profiled, and TCRdb retains in-frame clones only, with some absent. The repertoire consists of tens of thousands of clones, with approximately 95% occurring once and the leading ten covering around 5.5%. Input material: PBMCs. The origin of the receptors is a woman aged 18 to 35 in good health and CMV-seronegative. Both conserved end residues are trimmed from each CDR3. Fields, in order: V gene, CDR3 protein.

>TRBV2
ASSYYEETQY
>TRBV10-3
AISESISPTGSSYEQY
>TRBV11-2
ASSPPSDTQY
>TRBV7-3
ASSLRLARTDTQY
>TRBV30
AWNSGQETQY
>TRBV9
ASSASVRGGYGYT
>TRBV6-5
ASSYSILYGYT
>TRBV5-5
ASMMTAASNYGYT
>TRBV14
ASSQGLASFSGANVLT
>TRBV11-3
ASRLAYTDTQY
>TRBV7-2
ASSPQGASEKLF
>TRBV7-9
ASSLPIHRGPNEKLF
>TRBV10-3
AISGTTRDRVSLF
>TRBV27
ASSLGPHSYEQY
>TRBV7-2
ASSLGGQWEKLF
>TRBV2
ASSEASGVYQETQY
>TRBV2
ASSMDRAGGTQY
>TRBV29-1
SVGSTGTGGIGGQETQY
>TRBV29-1
SAAPGEVQF
>TRBV5-1
ASSLASSYEQY
>TRBV7-9
ASTDRGTGELF
>TRBV10-1
ANYIQGKVGTDTQY
>TRBV5-4
ASSLGQGGEKLF
>TRBV7-3
ASSLMQGGDTEAF
>TRBV7-9
ASSITGTQY
>TRBV4-1
ASSHSSARGSNQPQH
>TRBV18
ASSSGGAHPETQY
>TRBV7-8
ASSLVAFGTTIDTQY
>TRBV6-5
ASSPEASHGYT
>TRBV5-1
ASSLGIGGGQSYEQY
>TRBV9
ASNPTGQAGGYT
>TRBV5-4
ASSPGQGYGYT
>TRBV7-2
ASSLLGQGLGDTQY
>TRBV5-4
ASSFRQGTYNSPLH
>TRBV7-2
ASSQGLAGGQETQY
>TRBV5-5
ASSQTSLVNTEAF
>TRBV29-1
SVFRTREGEQF
>TRBV18
ASSPVRAASNEKLF
>TRBV2
ATRTRSSSGANVLT
>TRBV9
ASSVAGTGRNTGELF
>TRBV9
ASSVGWATEAF
>TRBV14
ASSQGLRLGSHPQY
>TRBV19
ASSSPGRASLAGYT
>TRBV7-9
ASTGRGGELF
>TRBV4-3
ASSQERPGLAMDTQY